These 14 T cell receptor beta chains share one sample of origin, sequenced in a study of T cells in Graves' hyperthyroidism and ophthalmopathy. Amplified TCR beta CDR3 regions derived from RNA transcripts. The HTBI primer set was used in a first-round RT-PCR of the TCR CDR3. A single record per CDR3 protein comes from TCRdb applying MiXCR to the multiplex PCR reads. The repertoire consists of hundreds of thousands of distinct CDR3 sequences, with about 20% occurring once and the leading ten covering 3% to 4.5%. The sample was blood. The receptor source for this set is a woman younger than 35 with Graves' hyperthyroidism.

In this sample, this clonotype turned up a few times. The gene calls are TRBV5-1 and TRBJ1-6; 8 bases line up with TRBD1. V was pared by 7 bases and J by 8 bases, with 8 bases of the junction left unmatched. Germline V gives CDR1 SGHRS, CDR2 YFSETQ. This CDR3 is 14 amino acids long. DNA of the CDR3: TGCGCCAGCGCCCTGGGACAGGTTTATTCACCCCTCCACTTT. Encoded protein: CASALGQVYSPLHF.

This chain connects TRBV6-2 or TRBV6-3 to TRBJ2-7; either TRBD1 or TRBD2 may supply D (5 bases each). CDR1 is MNHEY and CDR2 is SVGEGT in the germline V gene. CDR3 length: 16 amino acids. Trimming took off 0 bases at V and 0 bases at J, with 12 bases between the two ends. The CDR3 nucleotides are TGTGCCAGCAGTTACTCCCGGAAGGGGAGCTCCTACGAGCAGTACTTC. This gives the protein CASSYSRKGSSYEQYF.

This clonotype was recorded many times. The genes are TRBV20-1 and TRBJ2-7, with unresolved D. CDR1 is DFQATT and CDR2 is SNEGSKA in the germline V gene (reference sequence). The ends were cut back, 2 bases at V and 6 bases at J, with 11 bases in the middle. The CDR3 spans 12 residues. In DNA, the CDR3 is TGCAGTGCTAGACGGGTGGAGTTCGAGCAGTACTTC. Encoded protein: CSARRVEFEQYF.

Many counts were recorded for this clonotype. The chain has TRBV5-1 and TRBJ2-5; possibly TRBD1 or TRBD2 for D (5 bases each). Trimming pared 0 bases from V and 4 bases from J, leaving 10 bases between. CDR3 length: 14 residues. Germline V gene lookup returns CDR1 SGHRS and CDR2 YFSETQ. The CDR3: CASSLAPGTETQYF. The CDR3, as DNA: TGCGCCAGCAGCTTGGCCCCGGGGACAGAGACCCAGTACTTC.

Ten or more counts support this clonotype. The chain recombines TRBV2 with TRBJ2-7; D uncertain. V lost 3 bases, J lost 0 bases, and 9 bases lay in between. Germline CDR1 is SNHLY and CDR2 is FYNNEI. This CDR3 spans 14 amino acids. CDR3 sequence: CASSEPVSSYEQYF. For the CDR3, the DNA is TGTGCCAGCAGTGAGCCGGTGAGCTCCTACGAGCAGTACTTC.

This clonotype was counted only a few times. The chain uses TRBV9 and TRBJ1-6; possible D gene TRBD1, 6 bases. The V gene's germline CDR1 is SGDLS and CDR2 YYNGEE. The CDR3 loop spans 15 amino acids. V lost 4 bases to trimming and J lost 10 bases, with 18 bases between them. The CDR3 DNA follows: TGTGCCAGCAGCATAACATGGGCAGGGGTGTCACCCCTCCACTTT. Translated, it gives CASSITWAGVSPLHF.

This clonotype occurred many times. This chain uses TRBV5-6 with TRBJ2-5, with 7 bases matching TRBD2. Germline V gene data show CDR1 as SGHDT and CDR2 as YYEEEE. CDR3 length: 13 amino acids. After removal of 4 bases from V and 9 bases from J, the junction contained 9 bases not matched to a gene. The CDR3: CASSPSQAGAQYF. The CDR3 nucleotides are TGTGCCAGCAGCCCCAGCCAGGCGGGGGCCCAGTACTTC. The full variable domain, with the rest looked up from reference TRBV5-6 and TRBJ2-5, is DAGVTQSPTHLIKTRGQQVTLRCSPKSGHDTVSWYQQALGQGPQFIFQYYEEEERQRGNFPDRFSGHQFPNYSSELNVNALLLGDSALYLCASSPSQAGAQYFGPGTRLLVL.

A few counts support this clonotype. This chain connects TRBV18 to TRBJ1-1; D might be TRBD1 (5 bases). CDR3 size: 14 residues. Germline CDR1 and CDR2: KGHSH and LQKENI. V lost 10 bases to trimming and J lost 1 base, with 16 bases between them. CDR3: CANSPGRTNTEAFF. The CDR3 coding sequence is TGTGCCAACTCCCCGGGACGGACGAACACTGAAGCTTTCTTT.

This clonotype was seen repeatedly, ten times or more. V usage is TRBV3-1 and J usage is TRBJ1-1; D uncertain. The CDR3 length is 13 residues. V was pared by 4 bases and J by 0 bases, with 6 bases between. Per the germline V gene, CDR1 is LGHDT and CDR2 is YNNKEL (reference sequence). CDR3 coding DNA: TGTGCCAGCAGCCTACTCCTGAACACTGAAGCTTTCTTT. This codes for CASSLLLNTEAFF.

The chain combines TRBV12-3 or TRBV12-4 with TRBJ1-1, with a tentative D call TRBD1 (6 bases). The CDR3 has 12 amino acids. Trimming took off 1 base at V and 6 bases at J, with 6 bases between the two ends. In DNA form, the CDR3 reads TGTGCCAGCAGTTTAGGGACAGCTGAAGCTTTCTTT. It specifies CASSLGTAEAFF.

This clonotype came up many times. The chain uses TRBV20-1 and TRBJ2-7; D not resolved. Germline V lookup: CDR1 DFQATT, CDR2 SNEGSKA (reference sequence). The CDR3 loop spans 12 amino acids. Trimming removed 1 base from V and 7 bases from J, with 11 bases in between. CDR3 amino acids: CSARGPSLEQYF. In nucleotides, the CDR3 is TGCAGTGCTAGAGGCCCTAGTCTAGAGCAGTACTTC.

Concerning this clonotype: A much larger clone lies one base from this, so it may be a read error. This chain uses TRBV4-2 with TRBJ2-7, with TRBD1 matching over 10 bases. The CDR3 consists of 12 residues. V lost 5 bases, J lost 6 bases, and 1 base stayed unmatched. Looked up from germline, CDR1 is LGHNA and CDR2 is YNFKEQ. The CDR3: CASSGTGVEQYF. CDR3 nucleotide sequence: TGTGCCAGCAGCGGGACAGGGGTCGAGCAGTACTTC.

This clonotype was seen ten or more times. The chain links TRBV7-9 to TRBJ1-1; D is unresolved. Trimming removed 1 base at V and 8 bases at J, with 14 bases between. Germline V CDR1 and CDR2: SEHNR, FQNEAQ (reference sequence). This CDR3 is built from 14 residues. CDR3: CASSLGYGVLEAFF. The CDR3 DNA follows: TGTGCCAGCAGCTTAGGGTACGGGGTGCTGGAAGCTTTCTTT.

In its sample, this clonotype was seen many times. This chain connects TRBV29-1 to TRBJ1-1; D ambiguous. The CDR3 consists of 12 residues. Germline CDR1 is SQVTM and CDR2 is ANQGSEA. V was pared by 4 bases and J by 0 bases, with 6 bases between. CDR3 sequence: CSVVRLNTEAFF. As DNA, the CDR3 is TGCAGCGTTGTGAGGTTGAACACTGAAGCTTTCTTT.